Each of the 17 T cell receptor beta chains below was sequenced from the same sample in a study of T cells in Graves' hyperthyroidism and ophthalmopathy. Using RNA transcripts as the source, TCR beta CDR3 regions were amplified. The HTBI primer set was used in a first-round RT-PCR of the TCR CDR3. Each CDR3 protein is one row after TCRdb ran MiXCR on the multiplex PCR reads. The sample contains 550,000 to 600,000 distinct CDR3 sequences, approximately 15% of which appear only once. The sample comprised blood. The receptors here all came from a woman under 30 with Graves' ophthalmopathy.

The table lists this clonotype with many counts. The chain is built from TRBV7-9 and TRBJ2-5, with TRBD2 as a possible D gene (7 bases). Germline loops: CDR1 SEHNR, CDR2 FQNEAQ (reference sequence). Trimming removed 1 base from V and 5 bases from J, with 14 bases in between. This CDR3 contains 15 residues. The CDR3 region has the DNA TGTGCCAGCAGCTTAGAGGGGGGAGCGGGGGAGACCCAGTACTTC. It codes for CASSLEGGAGETQYF.

This clonotype was picked up many times. V gene TRBV11-1 combines with J gene TRBJ1-1; D ambiguous. The germline V and J ends were trimmed by 1 base and 0 bases, with 12 bases remaining between them. There are 16 residues in the CDR3. The germline CDR1 and CDR2 sequences are SGHAT and FQDESV (reference sequence). The CDR3, as DNA: TGTGCCAGCAGCTTAGGGAGACGGCACATGAACACTGAAGCTTTCTTT. It is translated as CASSLGRRHMNTEAFF.

In its sample, this clonotype was seen a few times. The chain uses TRBV19 and TRBJ1-4; unclear D gene. Germline loops: CDR1 LNHDA, CDR2 SQIVND (reference sequence). V was pared by 5 bases and J by 8 bases, with 39 bases between. The CDR3 runs 22 residues. The CDR3: CASSGINHLYSTIRRVNEKLFF. For the CDR3, the DNA is TGTGCCAGTAGTGGGATAAACCACCTCTATAGCACGATCCGACGGGTAAACGAAAAACTGTTTTTT.

This chain connects TRBV24-1 to TRBJ2-5, with D possibly being TRBD1 (6 bases). The CDR3 consists of 14 residues. Trimming took 8 bases from V and 3 from J, leaving 15 bases between them. CDR1 and CDR2 from the germline V gene are KGHDR and SFDVKD. CDR3 in DNA: TGTGCCACCAACTCAGGACAGACCGAAGAGACCCAGTACTTC. Residues: CATNSGQTEETQYF.

This clonotype was counted at least ten times. The V call is TRBV27, the J call TRBJ1-3; D remains ambiguous. Looked up from germline, CDR1 is MNHEY and CDR2 is SMNVEV (reference sequence). The CDR3 spans 17 residues. Trimming took 4 bases from V and 0 from J, leaving 16 bases between them. The DNA for the CDR3 is TGTGCCAGCAGTTCCCGAACTCGACTTTCCTCTGGAAACACCATATATTTT. It specifies CASSSRTRLSSGNTIYF.

This clonotype has ten or more counts. The chain is built from TRBV3-1 and TRBJ2-1; D may be TRBD2 (6 bases). CDR1 LGHDT and CDR2 YNNKEL come from the germline V gene (reference sequence). The CDR3 has 15 residues. Deletions cut 3 bases from V and 1 base from J, with 10 bases between. CDR3 in DNA: TGTGCCAGCAGCCAGTCTAGCGCGTCCTACAATGAGCAGTTCTTC. Translation gives CASSQSSASYNEQFF.

This clonotype has a count of ten or more. The V and J genes are TRBV28 and TRBJ2-7; a possible D gene is TRBD2 (6 bases). Deletions cut 6 bases from V and 4 bases from J, with 13 bases between. Per germline, CDR1 MDHEN and CDR2 SYDVKM. The length of the CDR3 is 13 residues. This CDR3 reads CASRSGSIYEQYF. CDR3 bases: TGTGCCAGCAGATCCGGGAGCATTTACGAGCAGTACTTC.

Ten or more counts support this clonotype. CDR3 nucleotide sequence: TGTGCCAGCAGCCCCCAGGGTCCCTCCTTCTACACTGAAGCTTTCTTT. It encodes CASSPQGPSFYTEAFF. The chain couples TRBV13 to TRBJ1-1, with a weak D call TRBD1 (5 bases). The CDR3 is made up of 16 amino acids. Germline assignment: CDR1 PRHDT and CDR2 FYEKMQ (reference sequence). Trimming left V 5 bases short and J 3 bases short, with 19 bases between.

In this sample, this clonotype turned up many times. The gene calls are TRBV12-3 or TRBV12-4 and TRBJ1-2; 11 bases align to TRBD1. J gave up 8 bases and V 4 bases, and 6 bases lay outside the gene matches. This CDR3 is built from 14 residues. CDR3 amino acids: CASSSGTGGRGYTF. In DNA form, the CDR3 reads TGTGCCAGCAGTTCCGGGACAGGGGGTCGGGGCTACACCTTC.

This clonotype occurred many times. This chain uses TRBV3-1 with TRBJ2-3; possibly TRBD2 for D (6 bases). The CDR3 loop spans 17 amino acids. Germline V gene data show CDR1 as LGHDT and CDR2 as YNNKEL (reference sequence). V lost 0 bases and J lost 1, with 14 bases in between. CDR3 nucleotides: TGTGCCAGCAGCCAAGATGGAGCGGGTTCGGGCACAGATACGCAGTATTTT. Translating gives CASSQDGAGSGTDTQYF.

This clonotype was recorded a few times. The chain carries TRBV6-5 and TRBJ1-2, with 7 positions matching TRBD1. Per germline, CDR1 MNHEY and CDR2 SVGAGI. The CDR3 loop spans 18 amino acids. J was trimmed by 4 bases and V by 2 bases; bases with no gene match: 16. The CDR3 loop is CASSYGGGTVLGGYGYTF. The CDR3 bases are TGTGCCAGCAGTTACGGGGGCGGGACAGTCTTAGGGGGCTATGGCTACACCTTC.

The chain has TRBV3-1 and TRBJ1-5, with D uncertain. Germline V gene sequence: CDR1 LGHDT, CDR2 YNNKEL (reference sequence). The CDR3 consists of 14 residues. Trimming removed 2 bases from V and 4 bases from J, with 9 bases in between. CDR3 coding DNA: TGTGCCAGCAGCCAAAGTTCATATAATCAGCCCCAGCATTTT. The encoded protein is CASSQSSYNQPQHF.

The gene calls are TRBV14 and TRBJ2-2; 7 bases map to TRBD2. Trimming at V came to 2 bases and at J to 0 bases, leaving 3 bases not matched to a gene. CDR3 size: 16 residues. Germline V gene data show CDR1 as SGHDN and CDR2 as FVKESK. For the CDR3, the DNA is TGTGCCAGCAGCCAACCTCTAGCGGCGAACACCGGGGAGCTGTTTTTT. Translation: CASSQPLAANTGELFF.

This clonotype has a handful of counts. This chain uses TRBV20-1 with TRBJ2-1, with 7 bases aligning to TRBD2. V was clipped by 7 bases and J by 6 bases; unmatched bases: 15. The germline gives CDR1 DFQATT, CDR2 SNEGSKA (reference sequence). The CDR3 extends over 15 amino acids. The DNA for the CDR3 is TGCAGTGTCGAGTGGGGCGGGAGAGGGATCAATGAGCAGTTCTTC. Its protein is CSVEWGGRGINEQFF.

This clonotype was picked up many times. V is TRBV27 and J is TRBJ1-5; D ambiguous. The CDR3 loop spans 14 amino acids. Germline CDR1 and CDR2: MNHEY and SMNVEV (reference sequence). The V end lost 5 bases, the J end lost 3 bases, and 11 bases lay between the germline ends. CDR3 region: CASSLGRLNQPQHF. CDR3 in DNA: TGTGCCAGCAGTCTAGGACGGCTCAATCAGCCCCAGCATTTT.

This clonotype occurred many times. This rearrangement joins TRBV6-1 to TRBJ1-1; tentative D call: TRBD1 (6 bases). V lost 2 bases and J 3 bases, leaving 13 bases between the germline ends. Germline CDR1 is MNHNS and CDR2 is SASEGT. The CDR3 loop spans 15 amino acids. In DNA, the CDR3 is TGTGCCAGCAGTGAATATTGGGGGGCTGACACTGAAGCTTTCTTT. Its protein is CASSEYWGADTEAFF.

The CDR3 region has the DNA TGCAGTGCTAGAGGGACAGGGGAGATTGAAGCTTTCTTT. Translating it yields CSARGTGEIEAFF. The chain couples TRBV20-1 to TRBJ1-1, with 9 bases aligning to TRBD1. Trimming at V came to 1 base and at J to 7 bases, leaving 4 bases not matched to a gene. CDR3 length: 13 residues. The V gene's germline CDR1 is DFQATT and CDR2 SNEGSKA (reference sequence).